This section outlines one T cell receptor (beta chain) sequence together with its context. The CDR3 has 15 amino acids. Losses at the gene ends were 6 bases for V and 0 bases for J; bases not matched to a gene: 5. CDR1 is MNHEY and CDR2 is SMNVEV in the germline V gene (reference sequence). This specimen belongs to a study of blood T cell repertoires in COVID-19. Study-level information: COVID-19 samples collected from the United States, Italy and Spain covered acute and convalescent phases. PBMCs, B-cell-depleted T cells, or T cells were the source of the cDNA or gDNA that made up the material.

Authors' methods: How many nucleated cells were present was estimated from reference gene primer amplification. The protocol was immunoSEQ multiplex PCR, while the TCRdb copy is restricted to in-frame clones and leaves out a portion. V and J calls and clone size come straight from that table; D and trimming were deduced from the DNA. Of around 200,000 clones in the sample, approximately 90% were seen once. Sequencing was carried out using peripheral blood. This clonotype was obtained from a woman aged 18-29 years who had recovered from COVID-19. The J gene is TRBJ2-3, the V gene TRBV27; TRBD1 agrees at 8 bases. The CDR3, as DNA: TGTGCCAGCAGGCTGGGACAGGTGAGCACAGATACGCAGTATTTT. It specifies CASRLGQVSTDTQYF.